This TCR beta chain was found in a study of blood T cell repertoires in COVID-19. At the level of the study: Samples representing acute and convalescent COVID-19 were sourced from the United States, Italy and Spain. PBMCs, B-cell-depleted T cells, or T cells were the source of the cDNA or gDNA that made up the material.

Germline CDR1 reads SNHLY; CDR2 reads FYNNEI. The CDR3 contains 14 residues. J gave up 6 bases and V 6 bases, and 8 bases lay outside the gene matches. Patients in Seattle were enrolled during active infection, then followed longitudinally. As originally analysed: How many nucleated cells were present was estimated from reference gene primer amplification. Repertoires were generated with immunoSEQ multiplex PCR, while TCRdb's copy carries only in-frame clones and drops some. V, J and clone size derive from that table, while D and trimming were established from the DNA sequence. The sample includes roughly 100,000 clones, just under 95% of them seen just once.

The sample was peripheral blood. This TCR was sampled from a woman in her fifties or sixties with COVID-19, enrolled during active disease. V usage is TRBV2 and J usage is TRBJ1-1; TRBD1 matches at 9 bases. CDR3 nucleotides: TGTGCCAGCAGCCCAGGACAGGGGTGGGCTGAAGCTTTCTTT. Amino acids: CASSPGQGWAEAFF.